This TCR beta chain was sequenced in a study of regulatory dendritic cells for organ transplantation. Points from the study as a whole: Resting memory CD8+ T cells held the most alloreactive clonotypes. Between individuals, the alloreactive memory CD8+ T cell pool differed considerably.

Allogeneic regulatory or mature dendritic cells were co-cultured for less than six days with CFSE-labeled sorted T cells at 1:10. This CDR3 is built from 14 residues. V was pared by 6 bases and J by 5 bases, with 11 bases of the junction left unmatched. Germline V lookup: CDR1 SGHDT, CDR2 YYEEEE. Worth noting for this clone: Antigen: not known.

Assay used: immunoSEQ multiplex PCR; TCRdb lists only in-frame clones, some missing. The repertoire has 12,000 or so clones, around 62% of them found once; the top ten carry roughly 1.2%. The origin of this receptor is a human donor in good health. This chain links TRBV5-6 with TRBJ2-7, with 7 bases lining up with TRBD1. Sequencing was done on a sample of naive CD8+ T cells from blood cultured with dendritic cells. Subset here: CD45RA+ naive T cells. CDR3 protein: CASTNSGTVHEQYF. The CDR3 DNA is TGTGCCAGCACTAATTCCGGGACAGTCCACGAGCAGTACTTC.